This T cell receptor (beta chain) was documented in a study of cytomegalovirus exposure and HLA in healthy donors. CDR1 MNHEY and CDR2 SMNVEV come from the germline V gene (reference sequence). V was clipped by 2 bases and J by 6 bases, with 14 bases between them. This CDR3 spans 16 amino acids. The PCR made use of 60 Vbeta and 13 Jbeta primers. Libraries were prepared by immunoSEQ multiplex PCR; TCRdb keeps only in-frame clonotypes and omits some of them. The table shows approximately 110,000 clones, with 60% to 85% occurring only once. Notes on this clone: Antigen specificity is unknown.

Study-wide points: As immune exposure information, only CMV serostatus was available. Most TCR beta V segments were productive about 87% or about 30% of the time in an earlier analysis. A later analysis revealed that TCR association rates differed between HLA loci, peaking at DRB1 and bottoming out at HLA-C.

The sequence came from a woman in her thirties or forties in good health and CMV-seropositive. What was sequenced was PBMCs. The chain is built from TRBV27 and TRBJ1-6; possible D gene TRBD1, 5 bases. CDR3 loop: CASSLGPGAANSPLHF. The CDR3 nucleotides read TGTGCCAGCAGTTTAGGGCCTGGGGCAGCTAATTCACCCCTCCACTTT.